This T cell receptor beta chain came from a study of cytomegalovirus exposure and HLA in healthy donors. Study as a whole: Caucasian-associated ancestry cluster membership applied to over 80% of approximately 400 genotyped donors. Regarding the study as a whole: In a later analysis, at a false discovery rate of 0.05, 16,951 TCR beta sequences matched HLA alleles.

Germline V CDR1 and CDR2: SQVTM, ANQGSEA. The CDR3 runs 17 residues. V gave up 5 bases and J gave up 0 bases; unmatched junction bases: 16. In regard to this clone: No antigen is known for it.

Researchers ran the PCR with 60 Vbeta and 13 Jbeta primers. As handled by the study authors: Among the unique TCR beta chains that a later analysis counted, around 82 million in all, roughly 11 million were shared. Repertoires were generated with immunoSEQ multiplex PCR, while TCRdb's copy carries only in-frame clones and drops some. V and J calls and clone size are as listed in that table; D and trimming were resolved from the DNA. The repertoire holds about 150,000 clones, with around 77% as singletons. This clonotype was sampled from a woman in her fifties or sixties in good health and CMV-seropositive. The sample comprised PBMCs. V gene TRBV29-1 combines with J gene TRBJ2-7, with 7 positions matching TRBD2. CDR3 nucleotides: TGCAGCGTTATAGGCCACGTGGGGCGGGAGATCTCCTACGAGCAGTACTTC. The encoded protein is CSVIGHVGREISYEQYF.